This TCR beta chain was recorded in a study of T cells in Graves' hyperthyroidism and ophthalmopathy (dated by TCRdb to between 2017 and 2020). Background for the entire study: Peripheral blood was sampled at the time of initial diagnosis, prior to any treatment. To identify distinguishing TCR V-J signatures, a discovery cohort of about 100 patients was used, comprising 43 with Graves' ophthalmopathy and some 60 with stable Graves' hyperthyroidism. Prospective prediction of ophthalmopathy was tested in an independent validation cohort of 18 to 20 hyperthyroidism patients and 17 patients who later progressed to ophthalmopathy. The 100 or so discovery patients were randomly split 7:3 into training and test sets. Thyroid tissue and blood T-cell repertoires from several Graves' hyperthyroidism patients were also compared in the study. After sampling, hyperthyroidism patients received methimazole starting at 30 mg daily, and ophthalmopathy patients received high-dose intravenous methylprednisolone. According to the paper, TCR Vbeta CDR3 sequencing was carried out on some 140 peripheral blood samples, which came from 40 to 45 ophthalmopathy, 70 to 80 hyperthyroidism and around 17 progressor patients.

What the study reported, not specific to this receptor: No statistical method was used to fix the sample size in advance, and group allocation was not hidden from the investigators. In cross-validation, a model built on a 13 V-J signature told ophthalmopathy apart from stable hyperthyroidism with approximately 91% sensitivity and roughly 83% specificity, and in testing the same model reached 80%/75%. Most expanded thyroid clonotypes (frequency above 0.001) were also detected in blood, suggesting blood repertoires may reflect thyroid immune responses. During validation, the model predicted progression to ophthalmopathy a median of about 6.3 months ahead of onset, with just under 71% sensitivity and 72.22% specificity.

This clonotype turned up a few times. Its cognate antigen has yet to be identified. Per-base qualities were not stored, and no clone one base away is much larger. The CDR3 covers 15 residues, taking in both the cysteine and the phenylalanine. Of all the DNA, just the CDR3 is kept, 45 bases in frame from base 1. After removal of 3 bases from V and 7 bases from J, the junction retains 9 bases not matched to a gene. The germline V gene supplies CDR1 MDHEN and CDR2 SYDVKM. In the ophthalmopathy patients, disease was moderately to severely active, with a Clinical Activity Score of 3 or more, a NOSPECS grade of 4 or more, and a duration of less than 3 months. Any patient with an uncontrolled infection, another autoimmune disease, pregnancy or lactation was excluded. Diagnoses relied on clinical symptoms, serum thyroxine and TRAb, thyroid ultrasound and orbital computed tomography. PBMCs were isolated from about 10 ml of fresh peripheral blood by Ficoll-Paque density gradient centrifugation. Trizol reagent was used to extract total RNA, and RNA quality was then checked on an Agilent 2100 Bioanalyzer.

Amplification of TCR beta CDR3 regions was carried out from RNA transcripts. For the first round of RT-PCR on the TCR CDR3, the HTBI primer set was used together with the Qiagen OneStep RT-PCR kit. The libraries were constructed in a second round of multiplex PCR and then size-selected and purified. The libraries were sequenced on an Illumina HiSeq2000 using paired-end 100 bp reads. Concerning the study's data processing: SOAPnuke was used to process the raw data, throwing out any read that contained adapters or uncalled bases, had a mean Phred below 15, or lacked an exact constant-primer or identifier match. COPE v1.2.5 was used to merge high-quality paired reads, and clonotypes were defined as unique nucleotide sequences. MiTCR v1.1 was used to align clonotypes to the IMGT TRBV, TRBD and TRBJ reference segments. Only V-J combinations with frequency above 0.0001, covering 99% to 99.2% of repertoires, were analysed. A TCS score was defined as the ratio of F50 (clonal expansion) to E x V (chaos), with BLOSUM62-based TCRdist applied between CDR3 peptides within each V-J. Welch's t-statistics and random forest reduced some 510 V-J features to 13, which were used in a naive Bayes classifier (R e1071). TCRdb reprocessed the public reads (quality trimming at Q25 with fastp, clone calling with MiXCR) and kept in-frame beta chains. CDR3 protein sequences are deduplicated, and each keeps its most common genes and DNA. These V and J calls derive from TCRdb rather than the authors' analysis. Within this sample are 660,000 or so distinct CDR3 sequences, with under 25% of them counted one time only. 30% to 40% of the sample goes to the ten largest clones.

Recombination joined TRBV28 with TRBJ2-1, and 7 junction bases match TRBD2. Sequencing was carried out using blood. The TCR was taken from a young man with Graves' ophthalmopathy. Here the CDR3 is given as CASSFSTGRKNEQFF. The DNA reads as follows: TGTGCCAGCAGTTTTTCTACCGGGAGGAAAAATGAGCAGTTCTTC.